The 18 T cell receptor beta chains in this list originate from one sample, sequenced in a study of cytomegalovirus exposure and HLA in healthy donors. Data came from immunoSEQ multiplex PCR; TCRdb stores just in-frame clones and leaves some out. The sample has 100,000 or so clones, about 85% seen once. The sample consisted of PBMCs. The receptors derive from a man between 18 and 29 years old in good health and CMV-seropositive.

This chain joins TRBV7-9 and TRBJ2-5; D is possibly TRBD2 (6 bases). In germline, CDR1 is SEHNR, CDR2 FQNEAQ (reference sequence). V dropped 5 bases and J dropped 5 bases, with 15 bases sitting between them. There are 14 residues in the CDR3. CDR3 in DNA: TGTGCCAGCAGCAGCTCGGCGGGATACGAGACCCAGTACTTC. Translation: CASSSSAGYETQYF.

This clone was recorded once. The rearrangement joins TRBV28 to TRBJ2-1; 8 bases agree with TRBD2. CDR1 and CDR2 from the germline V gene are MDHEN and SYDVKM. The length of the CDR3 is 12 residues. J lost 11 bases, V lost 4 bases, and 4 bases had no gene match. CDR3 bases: TGTGCCAGCAGTTCCGAGCGGGAGAAGCAGTTCTTC. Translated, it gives CASSSEREKQFF.

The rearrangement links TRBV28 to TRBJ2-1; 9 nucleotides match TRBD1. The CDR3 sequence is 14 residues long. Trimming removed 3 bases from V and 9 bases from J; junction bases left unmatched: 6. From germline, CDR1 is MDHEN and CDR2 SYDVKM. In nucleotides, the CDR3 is TGTGCCAGCAGTTTTGGGACAGGGAATGGTGAGCAGTTCTTC. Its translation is CASSFGTGNGEQFF.

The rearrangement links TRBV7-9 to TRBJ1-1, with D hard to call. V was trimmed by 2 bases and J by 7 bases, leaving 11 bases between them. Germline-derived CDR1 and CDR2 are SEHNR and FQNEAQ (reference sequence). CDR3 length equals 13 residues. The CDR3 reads CASSLLWAGEAFF. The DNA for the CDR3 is TGTGCCAGCAGCTTACTGTGGGCAGGTGAAGCTTTCTTT.

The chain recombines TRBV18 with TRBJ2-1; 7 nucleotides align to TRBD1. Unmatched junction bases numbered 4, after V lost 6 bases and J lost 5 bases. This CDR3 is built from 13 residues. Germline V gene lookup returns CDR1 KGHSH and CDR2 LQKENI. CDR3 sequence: CASSPGQDNEQFF. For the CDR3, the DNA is TGTGCCAGCTCTCCCGGACAGGACAATGAGCAGTTCTTC.

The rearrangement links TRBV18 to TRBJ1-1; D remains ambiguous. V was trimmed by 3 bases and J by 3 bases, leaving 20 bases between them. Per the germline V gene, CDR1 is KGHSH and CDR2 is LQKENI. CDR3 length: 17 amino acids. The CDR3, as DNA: TGTGCCAGCTCACCGGTTTCATTTGGGCCTCTTGACACTGAAGCTTTCTTT. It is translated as CASSPVSFGPLDTEAFF.

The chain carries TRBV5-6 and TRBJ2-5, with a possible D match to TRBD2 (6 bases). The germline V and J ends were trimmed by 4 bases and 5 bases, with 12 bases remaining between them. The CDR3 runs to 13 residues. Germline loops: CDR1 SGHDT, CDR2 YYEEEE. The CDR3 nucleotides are TGTGCCAGCAGCGGAGGGCCGATGGAGACCCAGTACTTC. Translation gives CASSGGPMETQYF.

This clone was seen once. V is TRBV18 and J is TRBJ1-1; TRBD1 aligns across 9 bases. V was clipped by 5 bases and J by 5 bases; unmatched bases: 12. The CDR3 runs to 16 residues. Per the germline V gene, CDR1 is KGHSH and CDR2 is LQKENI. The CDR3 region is CASSSAQQGAGTEAFF. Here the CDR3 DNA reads TGTGCCAGCTCATCAGCACAACAGGGGGCGGGGACTGAAGCTTTCTTT.

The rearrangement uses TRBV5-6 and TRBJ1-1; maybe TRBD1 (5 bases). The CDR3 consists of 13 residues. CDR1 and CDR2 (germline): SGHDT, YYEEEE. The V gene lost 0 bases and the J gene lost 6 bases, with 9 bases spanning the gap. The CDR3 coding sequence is TGTGCCAGCAGCTTGGGGGGCGAAGCTGAAGCTTTCTTT. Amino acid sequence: CASSLGGEAEAFF.

This CDR3 reads CASSRPSDRGLEKLFF. The CDR3 bases are TGTGCCAGCAGTAGACCCTCGGACAGGGGCCTTGAAAAACTGTTTTTT. V and J are TRBV6-6 and TRBJ1-4; 9 bases align to TRBD1. Germline assignment: CDR1 MNHNY and CDR2 SVGAGI (reference sequence). The CDR3 loop spans 16 amino acids. With 5 bases clipped from V and 7 bases from J, the junction kept 11 bases outside the gene matches.

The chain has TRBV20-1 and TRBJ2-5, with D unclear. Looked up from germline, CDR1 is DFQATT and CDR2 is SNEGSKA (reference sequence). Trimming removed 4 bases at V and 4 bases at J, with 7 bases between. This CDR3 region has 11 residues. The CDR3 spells CSAMPGETQYF. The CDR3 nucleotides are TGCAGTGCTATGCCGGGAGAGACCCAGTACTTC.

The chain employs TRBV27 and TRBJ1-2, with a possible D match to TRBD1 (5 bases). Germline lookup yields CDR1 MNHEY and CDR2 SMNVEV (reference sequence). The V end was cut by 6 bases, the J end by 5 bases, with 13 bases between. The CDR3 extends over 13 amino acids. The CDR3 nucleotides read TGTGCCAGCAGAAGGGCAGGGAATTATGGCTACACCTTC. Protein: CASRRAGNYGYTF.

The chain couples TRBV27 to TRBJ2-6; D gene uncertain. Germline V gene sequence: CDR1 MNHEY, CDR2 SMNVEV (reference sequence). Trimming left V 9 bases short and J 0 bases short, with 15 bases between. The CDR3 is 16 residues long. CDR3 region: CASKVIGVSGANVLTF. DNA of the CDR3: TGTGCCAGTAAAGTAATAGGAGTCTCTGGGGCCAACGTCCTGACTTTC.

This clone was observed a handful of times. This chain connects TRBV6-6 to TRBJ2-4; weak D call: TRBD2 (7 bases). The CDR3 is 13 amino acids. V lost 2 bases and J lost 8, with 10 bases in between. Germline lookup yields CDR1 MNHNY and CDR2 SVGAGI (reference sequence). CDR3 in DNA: TGTGCCAGCAGTTACGCGGGGGCTGACATTCAGTACTTC. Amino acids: CASSYAGADIQYF.

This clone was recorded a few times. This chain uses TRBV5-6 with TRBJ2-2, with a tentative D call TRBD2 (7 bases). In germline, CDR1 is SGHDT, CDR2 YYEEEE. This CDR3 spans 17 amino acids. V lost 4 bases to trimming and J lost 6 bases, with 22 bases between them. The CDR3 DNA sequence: TGTGCCAGCAGCCCCCAGGGGACTACAGGGATTGCCGGGGAGCTGTTTTTT. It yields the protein CASSPQGTTGIAGELFF.

In DNA form, the CDR3 reads TGTGCCAGCAGCTCGTGGGGGGGTTCCTACAATGAGCAGTTCTTC. This translates into CASSSWGGSYNEQFF. The V gene is TRBV5-4, the J gene TRBJ2-1; 7 bases are a match to TRBD2. With V trimmed by 3 bases and J by 1 base, 4 bases remained unmatched. Germline V gene data show CDR1 as SGHNT and CDR2 as YYREEE (reference sequence). The length of the CDR3 is 15 residues. Full variable domain (remainder filled in from reference TRBV5-4 and TRBJ2-1): ETGVTQSPTHLIKTRGQQVTLRCSSQSGHNTVSWYQQALGQGPQFIFQYYREEENGRGNFPPRFSGLQFPNYSSELNVNALELDDSALYLCASSSWGGSYNEQFFGPGTRLTVL.

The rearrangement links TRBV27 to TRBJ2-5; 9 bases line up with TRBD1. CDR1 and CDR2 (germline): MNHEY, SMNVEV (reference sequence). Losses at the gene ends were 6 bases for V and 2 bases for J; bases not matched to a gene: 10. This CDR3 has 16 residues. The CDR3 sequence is CASSPPPGQGQETQYF. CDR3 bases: TGTGCCAGCAGCCCCCCCCCGGGACAGGGACAAGAGACCCAGTACTTC.

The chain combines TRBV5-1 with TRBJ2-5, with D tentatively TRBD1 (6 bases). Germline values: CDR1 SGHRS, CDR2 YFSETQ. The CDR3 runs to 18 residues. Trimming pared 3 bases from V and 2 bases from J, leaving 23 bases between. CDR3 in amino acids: CASSSTGTPNPPQETQYF. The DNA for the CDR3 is TGCGCCAGCAGCTCGACCGGGACACCGAACCCCCCACAAGAGACCCAGTACTTC. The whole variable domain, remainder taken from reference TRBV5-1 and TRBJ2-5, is KAGVTQTPRYLIKTRGQQVTLSCSPISGHRSVSWYQQTPGQGLQFLFEYFSETQRNKGNFPGRFSGRQFSNSRSEMNVSTLELGDSALYLCASSSTGTPNPPQETQYFGPGTRLLVL.